This paragraph reports one T cell receptor (beta chain). Its specificity is unknown. This sample stems from a study of persistence of HIV-infected CD4 T cells. V shed 1 base, J shed 5 bases, and the junction held 1 base outside the gene matches. CDR1 is MNHNS and CDR2 is SASEGT in the germline V gene. There are 14 residues in the CDR3. Anti-CD3/anti-CD28 beads served as a nonspecific positive control stimulus. Sorting of responding CD4+ T cells relied on upregulated CD40 ligand together with CD69. For about 20 hours, CD8-depleted PBMCs received anti-CD28/CD49d costimulation, a CD40-blocking antibody and enfuvirtide. The libraries were made with immunoSEQ version 4 in survey mode. TCRdb's copy holds only in-frame clones and misses some; the assay was immunoSEQ multiplex PCR. The sample has about 45,000 clones, just over 90% seen once.

The clonotype was recovered from an adult man with HIV who was CMV-seropositive. The V and J genes are TRBV6-1 and TRBJ1-4; 7 bases are a match to TRBD1. Sample: CD4+ T cells sorted from PBMCs after 18-hour stimulation, taken from a patient who received antiretroviral therapy. The CDR3: CASSEGRGNEKLFF. The CDR3 coding sequence is TGTGCCAGCAGTGAAGGCAGGGGGAATGAAAAACTGTTTTTT.